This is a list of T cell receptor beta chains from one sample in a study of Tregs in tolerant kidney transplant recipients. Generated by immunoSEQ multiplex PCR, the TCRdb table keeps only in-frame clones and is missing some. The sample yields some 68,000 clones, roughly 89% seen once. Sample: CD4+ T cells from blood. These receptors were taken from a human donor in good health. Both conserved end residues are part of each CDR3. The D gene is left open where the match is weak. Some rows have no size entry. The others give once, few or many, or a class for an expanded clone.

CASSFQGDTQYF,TGTGCCAGCAGCTTTCAGGGAGATACGCAGTATTTT,TRBV7-3,.,TRBJ2-3,once
CAWSVGGGGGDTQYF,TGTGCCTGGAGTGTAGGTGGAGGGGGCGGAGATACGCAGTATTTT,TRBV30,.,TRBJ2-3,.
CASSLGWLQRTGGNEQFF,TGTGCCAGCAGCTTAGGGTGGTTGCAGAGGACGGGCGGCAATGAGCAGTTCTTC,TRBV7-2,.,TRBJ2-1,few
CASSPHPPGARGTGELFF,TGTGCCAGCAGCCCTCACCCCCCGGGGGCCCGAGGCACCGGGGAGCTGTTTTTT,TRBV5-6,.,TRBJ2-2,.
CASSPSGGAAGDPGNTIYF,TGTGCCAGCAGCCCTAGTGGGGGTGCGGCAGGGGACCCTGGAAACACCATATATTTT,TRBV11-2,.,TRBJ1-3,once
CASSLTRGAGANVLTF,TGTGCCAGCAGCCTAACGAGGGGAGCCGGGGCCAACGTCCTGACTTTC,TRBV5-4,.,TRBJ2-6,.
CASRRAGSYNEQFF,TGTGCCAGTAGGAGAGCGGGATCCTACAATGAGCAGTTCTTC,TRBV19,TRBD2,TRBJ2-1,.
CASSLDPRDTDTQYF,TGCGCCAGCAGCTTGGACCCTAGGGACACAGATACGCAGTATTTT,TRBV5-1,.,TRBJ2-3,.
CASSWQGESGELFF,TGTGCCAGTAGTTGGCAGGGGGAATCCGGGGAGCTGTTTTTT,TRBV19,TRBD1,TRBJ2-2,once
CASSEGDRDRYF,TGTGCCAGCAGTGAAGGTGACCGGGACAGGTACTTC,TRBV2,TRBD1,TRBJ2-7,.
CASSGRDGYTF,TGTGCCAGCAGCGGAAGAGATGGCTACACCTTC,TRBV9,.,TRBJ1-2,.
CASSQDLAPGAFF,TGTGCCAGCAGCCAAGATCTGGCCCCTGGGGCTTTCTTT,TRBV14,.,TRBJ1-1,.
CASSQGQGMGGELFF,TGTGCCAGCAGCCAGGGACAGGGGATGGGCGGGGAGCTGTTTTTT,TRBV11-3,TRBD1,TRBJ2-2,.
CASSYRHTGTYEQYF,TGTGCCAGCAGTTACCGCCATACAGGAACCTACGAGCAGTACTTC,TRBV6-5,.,TRBJ2-7,.
CASSVASGTQYF,TGTGCCAGCAGCGTAGCCTCGGGGACCCAGTACTTC,TRBV9,.,TRBJ2-5,.
CASSLRGSSYNSPLHF,TGTGCCAGCAGCTTGAGGGGGAGCTCCTATAATTCACCCCTCCACTTT,TRBV7-6,.,TRBJ1-6,once
CASSSPGPQSTDTQYF,TGTGCCAGCAGCTCGCCGGGCCCCCAGTCCACAGATACGCAGTATTTT,TRBV5-4,.,TRBJ2-3,few
CASREQGARDTQYF,TGTGCCAGCAGGGAACAGGGGGCTAGAGATACGCAGTATTTT,TRBV7-2,TRBD1,TRBJ2-3,.
CAWSAPHRLYGYTF,TGTGCCTGGAGTGCCCCACATCGGCTCTATGGCTACACCTTC,TRBV30,.,TRBJ1-2,once
CASSLFSGRNTGELFF,TGCGCCAGCAGCCTTTTTAGCGGGAGGAACACCGGGGAGCTGTTTTTT,TRBV4-1,TRBD2,TRBJ2-2,.
CASSQELGGLLSGSPLHF,TGTGCCAGCAGCCAAGAGTTGGGAGGACTGTTGTCAGGTTCACCCCTCCACTTT,TRBV4-2,.,TRBJ1-6,.
CASSRPSGGFNEQFF,TGTGCCAGCAGTCGGCCTAGCGGGGGGTTCAATGAGCAGTTCTTC,TRBV27,TRBD2,TRBJ2-1,.
CASSPGQSNNYGYTF,TGTGCCAGCTCACCGGGACAGAGTAATAACTATGGCTACACCTTC,TRBV18,TRBD1,TRBJ1-2,.
CASSLVADTEAFF,TGCGCCAGCAGCTTGGTGGCGGACACTGAAGCTTTCTTT,TRBV5-1,.,TRBJ1-1,.
CAIKEGGPLNTQYF,TGTGCCATCAAGGAGGGAGGGCCCCTTAATACGCAGTATTTT,TRBV10-3,TRBD2,TRBJ2-3,few
CASRGRASNEQFF,TGTGCCAGCAGGGGGAGGGCTAGCAATGAGCAGTTCTTC,TRBV5-4,TRBD2,TRBJ2-1,.
CASSPPSGMNTEAFF,TGTGCCAGCTCACCACCGTCAGGGATGAACACTGAAGCTTTCTTT,TRBV18,.,TRBJ1-1,.